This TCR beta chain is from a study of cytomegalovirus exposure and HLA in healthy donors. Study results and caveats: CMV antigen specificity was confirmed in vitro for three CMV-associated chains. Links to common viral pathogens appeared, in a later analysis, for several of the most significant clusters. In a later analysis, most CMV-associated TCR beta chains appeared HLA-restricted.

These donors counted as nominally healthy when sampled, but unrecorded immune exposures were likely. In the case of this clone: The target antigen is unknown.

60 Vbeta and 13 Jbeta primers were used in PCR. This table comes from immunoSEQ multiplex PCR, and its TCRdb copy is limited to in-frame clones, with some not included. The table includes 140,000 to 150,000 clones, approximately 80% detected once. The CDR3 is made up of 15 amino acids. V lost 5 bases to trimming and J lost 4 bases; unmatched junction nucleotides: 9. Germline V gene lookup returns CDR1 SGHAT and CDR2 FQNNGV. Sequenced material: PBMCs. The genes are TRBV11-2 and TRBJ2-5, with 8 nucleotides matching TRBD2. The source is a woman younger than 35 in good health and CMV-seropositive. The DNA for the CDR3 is TGTGCCAGCAGCCTACGGGGGGGGGCCTCAGAGACCCAGTACTTC. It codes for CASSLRGGASETQYF.